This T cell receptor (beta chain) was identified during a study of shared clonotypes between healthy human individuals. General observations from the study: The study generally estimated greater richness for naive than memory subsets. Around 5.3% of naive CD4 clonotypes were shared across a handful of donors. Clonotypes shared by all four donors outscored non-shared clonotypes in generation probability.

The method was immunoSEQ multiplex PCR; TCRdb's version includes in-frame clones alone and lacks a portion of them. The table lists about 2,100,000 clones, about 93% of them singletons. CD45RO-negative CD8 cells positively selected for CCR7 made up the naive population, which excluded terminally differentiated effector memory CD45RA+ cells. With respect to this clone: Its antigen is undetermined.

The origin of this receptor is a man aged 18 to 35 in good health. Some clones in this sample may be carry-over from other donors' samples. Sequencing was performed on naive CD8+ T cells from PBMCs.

The CDR3 DNA is TGTGCCAGTAGTATCGGCCACTACTCCTACGAGCAGTACTTC. It is translated as CASSIGHYSYEQYF. The V gene is TRBV19, the J gene TRBJ2-7; D is uncertain. The germline CDR1 and CDR2 sequences are LNHDA and SQIVND (reference sequence). Trimming removed 3 bases at V and 0 bases at J, with 9 bases between. This CDR3 has 14 amino acids. The full variable domain, with the rest looked up from reference TRBV19 and TRBJ2-7, is DGGITQSPKYLFRKEGQNVTLSCEQNLNHDAMYWYRQDPGQGLRLIYYSQIVNDFQKGDIAEGYSVSREKKESFPLTVTSAQKNPTAFYLCASSIGHYSYEQYFGPGTRLTVT.